This TCR beta chain was recorded in a study of blood T cell repertoires in COVID-19 (dated by TCRdb to 2020 to 2022). Background on the whole study: Collaborator samples came from the United States, Italy and Spain and covered acute and convalescent phases of COVID-19. The material from the prospective study consisted of cDNA or gDNA derived from T cells, B-cell-depleted T cells, or PBMCs. The repertoires were made available in a free public database intended to serve as a resource for research on the immune response to SARS-CoV-2. The dataset comprised deeply sampled blood TCRbeta repertoires from subjects exposed to, actively infected with, or recovered from COVID-19. The sample metadata nearly always contained a de-identified subject ID, COVID-19 status, age in years and sex. The samples were drawn from the first 160 participants of the ongoing ImmuneRACE study and from more than 1,000 subjects provided by 6 global collaborators. Where HLA class I and class II types were available, the types were taken from metadata supplied by the sample provider, not from assay-based typing.

Each collaborating institution followed its own protocols to collect whole blood in K2EDTA tubes. For TCRbeta analysis, collaborators shipped samples in one of three forms: frozen whole blood, isolated PBMCs, or DNA extracted from either of those sample types. At the junction V is shortened by 6 bases and J by 11 bases, with 14 bases in between. Spanning cysteine to phenylalanine, the CDR3 consists of 13 amino acids. Left in the record is the CDR3 DNA by itself, 39 bases read in frame from the first base. Study-wide conclusions, independent of this receptor: How much clinical and demographic metadata was included differed by source and by participant, and the metadata was provided uncurated.

TCRbeta CDR3 regions were amplified from genomic DNA by means of the immunoSEQ Assay, a bias-controlled multiplex PCR. The source study handled its data this way. Nucleated cell counts per sample were estimated from amplification of reference gene primers within the assay. Sequence reads were collapsed and filtered to measure the absolute abundance of every unique TCRbeta CDR3 rearrangement. For each sample, productive Simpson clonality was calculated as the square root of Simpson's diversity index across productive rearrangements. TCRdb mirrors the immuneACCESS table, restricted to in-frame sequences. Some clones are absent from its copies; in checked studies, under half trace to an unresolved V gene, and the reason for the others is unknown. From that table come the V and J calls and clone size; the DNA was used to work out D and trimming. The sample data list about 24,000 clones, and approximately 81% of these were observed just once. The ten largest clones capture approximately 6.1% of the sample.

This clone showed up just once. Its antigen remains undetermined. Per-nucleotide qualities are absent, and no much larger clonotype sits a single base away. The chain is made from TRBV12-3 or TRBV12-4 and TRBJ1-6; the D gene is unclear. The specimen was peripheral blood. The TCR was taken from a man aged 65-85 years with acute or convalescent COVID-19. The CDR3 region reads CASSPEAPPPLHF. The DNA reads TGTGCCAGCAGCCCTGAGGCACCGCCACCCCTCCACTTT.